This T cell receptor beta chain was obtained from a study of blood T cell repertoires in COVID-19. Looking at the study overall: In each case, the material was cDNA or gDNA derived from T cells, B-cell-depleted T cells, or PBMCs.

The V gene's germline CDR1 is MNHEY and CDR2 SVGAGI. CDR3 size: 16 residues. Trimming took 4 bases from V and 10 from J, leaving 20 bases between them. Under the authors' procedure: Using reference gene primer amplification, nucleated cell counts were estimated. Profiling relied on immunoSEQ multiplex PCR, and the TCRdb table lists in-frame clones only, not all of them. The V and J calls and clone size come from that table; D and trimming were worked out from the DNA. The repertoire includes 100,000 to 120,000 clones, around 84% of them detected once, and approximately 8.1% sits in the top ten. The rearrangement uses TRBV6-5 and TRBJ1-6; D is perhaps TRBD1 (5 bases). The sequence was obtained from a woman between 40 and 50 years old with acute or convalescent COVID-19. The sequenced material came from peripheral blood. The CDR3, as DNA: TGTGCCAGCAGTTCCACTCAGGGCTTCCTTATCTCACCCCTCCACTTT. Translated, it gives CASSSTQGFLISPLHF.